This TCR beta chain is drawn from a study of beta chain features in type 1 diabetes. Overall study findings and caveats: Reduced insertions and increased deletions marked VDJ junctions in type 1 diabetes patients. People with Type 1 diabetes carried modestly yet significantly shorter TCRB CDR3s in all four CD4+ subsets. Across patients, naive, central memory and Treg TCRB repertoires exhibited apparently greater similarity than was observed across healthy donors.

As every portion of the isolated RNA was reverse transcribed, the sequencing read expressed TCRB transcripts. Profiling relied on immunoSEQ multiplex PCR, and the TCRdb table lists in-frame clones only, not all of them. The repertoire holds 600,000 to 750,000 clones, with 9.5% to 15% as singletons. In its sample, this clone was seen a few times. The antigen remains unidentified. Germline V gives CDR1 SGDLS, CDR2 YYNGEE. V was clipped by 5 bases and J by 0 bases; unmatched bases: 3. The CDR3 extends over 16 amino acids. Sequencing was done on a sample of naive CD4+ T cells from blood. This TCR was sampled from a man younger than 40 with type 1 diabetes. The gene calls are TRBV9 and TRBJ2-1; 12 nucleotides align to TRBD2. CDR3 protein: CASSTSGGSSYNEQFF. The CDR3, as DNA: TGTGCCAGCAGTACTAGCGGGGGGAGCTCCTACAATGAGCAGTTCTTC.